The 32 T cell receptor beta chains below were found in one sample sequenced in a study of cytomegalovirus exposure and HLA in healthy donors. The primer mix had 60 Vbeta and 13 Jbeta primers. Assay used: immunoSEQ multiplex PCR; TCRdb lists only in-frame clones, some missing. The sample yields fewer than 200,000 clones, 80% to 90% seen once. The sample taken for sequencing was PBMCs. The receptors derive from a man in his forties in good health and CMV-seropositive.

The chain has TRBV5-1 and TRBJ2-7; 11 bases map to TRBD1. The CDR3 loop spans 15 amino acids. V shed 4 bases, J shed 7 bases, and the junction held 10 bases outside the gene matches. The V gene's germline CDR1 is SGHRS and CDR2 YFSETQ. The CDR3: CASSPLGQGAGEQYF. CDR3 sequence (DNA): TGCGCCAGCAGCCCCTTAGGACAGGGGGCGGGGGAGCAGTACTTC.

This chain joins TRBV19 and TRBJ1-2, with 7 nucleotides matching TRBD1. Germline trimming cut 5 bases from V and 1 base from J; bases unmatched to any gene: 10. CDR1 is LNHDA and CDR2 is SQIVND in the germline V gene (reference sequence). The length of the CDR3 is 16 residues. For the CDR3, the DNA is TGTGCCAGTAGTGCCAATGGACAGGAGGGTAACTATGGCTACACCTTC. It codes for CASSANGQEGNYGYTF. Using reference TRBV19 and TRBJ1-2 for the parts outside the CDR3, the full variable domain is DGGITQSPKYLFRKEGQNVTLSCEQNLNHDAMYWYRQDPGQGLRLIYYSQIVNDFQKGDIAEGYSVSREKKESFPLTVTSAQKNPTAFYLCASSANGQEGNYGYTFGSGTRLTVV.

This clone was counted between two and nine times. This sequence joins TRBV7-9 and TRBJ1-1; 7 bases are a match to TRBD1. Germline CDR1 is SEHNR and CDR2 is FQNEAQ (reference sequence). This CDR3 is built from 14 residues. Unmatched junction bases numbered 10, after V lost 6 bases and J lost 6 bases. In DNA, the CDR3 is TGTGCCAGCAGACTAGACAGGGAGAGGTCTGAAGCTTTCTTT. It is translated as CASRLDRERSEAFF. Variable domain in full (rest from reference TRBV7-9 and TRBJ1-1): DTGVSQNPRHKITKRGQNVTFRCDPISEHNRLYWYRQTLGQGPEFLTYFQNEAQLEKSRLLSDRFSAERPKGSFSTLEIQRTEQGDSAMYLCASRLDRERSEAFFGQGTRLTVV.

J is TRBJ1-1 and V is TRBV5-1; TRBD1 aligns across 7 bases. This CDR3 spans 15 amino acids. Germline V gives CDR1 SGHRS, CDR2 YFSETQ. Trimming removed 0 bases from V and 6 bases from J; junction bases left unmatched: 8. In nucleotides, the CDR3 is TGCGCCAGCAGCTTGGCCGGACAGGCCGGGTCTGAAGCTTTCTTT. Its protein product is CASSLAGQAGSEAFF.

This clone was picked up one time. V and J are TRBV2 and TRBJ1-3; D might be TRBD1 (6 bases). V dropped 9 bases and J dropped 9 bases, with 18 bases sitting between them. The CDR3 consists of 13 residues. Germline CDR1 reads SNHLY; CDR2 reads FYNNEI. The CDR3 DNA follows: TGTGCCAGACAGGGCCCCCTGGGCGGCACCATATATTTT. The encoded protein is CARQGPLGGTIYF.

The chain links TRBV2 to TRBJ2-1, with 12 nucleotides matching TRBD2. The germline CDR1 and CDR2 sequences are SNHLY and FYNNEI. This CDR3 has 14 residues. With 10 bases clipped from V and 5 bases from J, the junction kept 6 bases outside the gene matches. The CDR3 DNA reads as TGTGCCAAATCCGGGACTAGCGGGCACAATGAGCAGTTCTTC. This codes for CAKSGTSGHNEQFF.

This clone was detected only a few times. The chain has TRBV6-5 and TRBJ2-7; weak D call: TRBD2 (5 bases). The germline gives CDR1 MNHEY, CDR2 SVGAGI. The CDR3 consists of 14 residues. Trimming stripped 2 bases from V and 2 bases from J, with 10 bases between. CDR3 amino acids: CASSYRERAYEQYF. Here the CDR3 DNA reads TGTGCCAGCAGTTACCGGGAAAGGGCCTACGAGCAGTACTTC.

This clone has more than one count but fewer than ten. Here the CDR3 reads CASSLGDTSYEQYF. The CDR3 nucleotides read TGTGCCAGCAGCTTGGGTGACACGTCCTACGAGCAGTACTTC. The V gene is TRBV5-5, the J gene TRBJ2-7, with D hard to call. The V gene lost 0 bases and the J gene lost 1 base, with 8 bases spanning the gap. This CDR3 has 14 amino acids. Germline loops: CDR1 SGHKS, CDR2 YYEKEE (reference sequence).

The V and J genes are TRBV10-1 and TRBJ2-6; D not certain. Germline loops: CDR1 WNHNN, CDR2 SYGVQD (reference sequence). This CDR3 has 14 amino acids. Trimming shortened V by 2 bases and J by 4 bases, and 6 bases separated the two germline ends. The CDR3 is CASSEGGGANVLTF. CDR3 nucleotides: TGCGCCAGCAGTGAGGGCGGAGGGGCCAACGTCCTGACTTTC.

The chain employs TRBV19 and TRBJ1-1; D possibly corresponds to TRBD1 (6 bases). Germline V gene sequence: CDR1 LNHDA, CDR2 SQIVND (reference sequence). V was trimmed by 5 bases and J by 0 bases, leaving 13 bases between them. The CDR3 totals 15 residues. DNA for the CDR3: TGTGCCAGTAGTGAACACAGGGAGCTGAACACTGAAGCTTTCTTT. Amino acids: CASSEHRELNTEAFF.

The chain recombines TRBV7-7 with TRBJ2-5; 7 bases fit TRBD1. The CDR3 has 15 residues. Germline assignment: CDR1 SSHAT and CDR2 FNYEAQ (reference sequence). The V gene end was trimmed by 5 bases and the J gene end by 2 bases; junction bases not matched to a gene: 8. CDR3 amino acids: CASSPYRGSQETQYF. The CDR3 region has the DNA TGTGCCAGCAGCCCTTACAGGGGCAGTCAAGAGACCCAGTACTTC. The full variable domain, completed using reference TRBV7-7 and TRBJ2-5, is GAGVSQSPRYKVTKRGQDVTLRCDPISSHATLYWYQQALGQGPEFLTYFNYEAQPDKSGLPSDRFSAERPEGSISTLTIQRTEQRDSAMYRCASSPYRGSQETQYFGPGTRLLVL.

Note on this clone: The junction differs from germline at one of its ends, possibly a read error. The chain is built from TRBV2 and TRBJ2-6, with no clear D. This CDR3 comprises 13 residues. CDR1 is SNHLY, CDR2 FYNNEI, per germline. The CDR3 DNA sequence: TGTGCCAGCAGTGACCATGCGGCCAACGGCCTGACTTTC. The encoded protein is CASSDHAANGLTF.

The chain joins TRBV27 to TRBJ2-7, with D possibly TRBD1 on 5 matching bases. The V end was cut by 4 bases, the J end by 3 bases, with 13 bases between. Germline V lookup: CDR1 MNHEY, CDR2 SMNVEV (reference sequence). The CDR3 has 14 amino acids. This CDR3 is CASSSRVLLYEQYF. The CDR3 nucleotides are TGTGCCAGCAGTTCCAGGGTCCTCCTCTACGAGCAGTACTTC.

V usage is TRBV2 and J usage is TRBJ1-5; TRBD1 is a possible D gene (5 bases). The CDR3 loop spans 15 amino acids. V gave up 1 base and J gave up 3 bases, with 10 bases separating them. CDR1 is SNHLY, CDR2 FYNNEI, per germline. The CDR3 DNA sequence: TGTGCCAGCAGTGAAGGCAGGGCTCTCAATCAGCCCCAGCATTTT. This translates into CASSEGRALNQPQHF.

The chain links TRBV14 to TRBJ1-1, with 9 bases identical to TRBD1. This CDR3 contains 15 residues. Germline CDR1 reads SGHDN; CDR2 reads FVKESK. The junction had 3 bases not matched to a gene; V was cut back by 3 bases and J by 1 base. CDR3: CASSQWGQGNTEAFF. For the CDR3, the DNA is TGTGCCAGCAGCCAGTGGGGACAGGGGAACACTGAAGCTTTCTTT.

The chain combines TRBV11-2 with TRBJ2-5; 10 bases line up with TRBD2. Trimming removed 3 bases from V and 1 base from J; junction bases left unmatched: 2. Germline V gene lookup returns CDR1 SGHAT and CDR2 FQNNGV. CDR3 length: 15 amino acids. CDR3 nucleotide sequence: TGTGCCAGCAGCTTTAGCGGGAGGACCCAAGAGACCCAGTACTTC. Translating gives CASSFSGRTQETQYF.

V gene TRBV7-9 combines with J gene TRBJ2-7; D unresolved. Trimming removed 4 bases at V and 6 bases at J, with 7 bases between. Germline CDR1 and CDR2: SEHNR and FQNEAQ (reference sequence). There are 11 residues in the CDR3. In DNA form, the CDR3 reads TGTGCCAGCAGCTCCACTGCCGAGCAGTACTTC. Translation: CASSSTAEQYF. Looking up the rest from reference TRBV7-9 and TRBJ2-7 gives the full variable domain: DTGVSQNPRHKITKRGQNVTFRCDPISEHNRLYWYRQTLGQGPEFLTYFQNEAQLEKSRLLSDRFSAERPKGSFSTLEIQRTEQGDSAMYLCASSSTAEQYFGPGTRLTVT.

The chain uses TRBV5-1 and TRBJ2-5; a weak D match, TRBD2 (6 bases). This CDR3 has 14 residues. With 0 bases removed from V and 2 bases from J, the gap between germline ends came to 8 bases. CDR1 is SGHRS and CDR2 is YFSETQ in the germline V gene. The CDR3 bases are TGCGCCAGCAGCTTGGCTAGCGTACAAGAGACCCAGTACTTC. It specifies CASSLASVQETQYF.

This chain links TRBV19 with TRBJ2-7; 8 bases are a match to TRBD2. The V gene end was trimmed by 4 bases and the J gene end by 3 bases; junction bases not matched to a gene: 5. This CDR3 has 14 residues. Germline V gene sequence: CDR1 LNHDA, CDR2 SQIVND (reference sequence). This CDR3 reads CASSSAGGRYEQYF. CDR3 DNA: TGTGCCAGTAGTAGCGCGGGGGGCCGCTACGAGCAGTACTTC.

This chain connects TRBV7-2 to TRBJ1-1, with D tentatively TRBD1 (6 bases). The germline V gene encodes CDR1 SGHTA and CDR2 FQGNSA. V lost 1 base and J lost 8, with 8 bases in between. This CDR3 spans 12 amino acids. DNA of the CDR3: TGTGCCAGCAGCTTAGACAGGGTAGAAGCTTTCTTT. Translating gives CASSLDRVEAFF.

The genes are TRBV18 and TRBJ2-7, with D possibly matching TRBD2 (6 bases). The CDR3 spans 14 residues. CDR1 is KGHSH and CDR2 is LQKENI in the germline V gene. The V end lost 3 bases, the J end lost 3 bases, and 12 bases lay between the germline ends. This CDR3 is CASSPRDFGYEQYF. The CDR3 DNA follows: TGTGCCAGCTCACCGCGGGACTTCGGCTACGAGCAGTACTTC.

The chain uses TRBV7-9 and TRBJ2-1, with 11 bases matching TRBD2. The germline CDR1 and CDR2 sequences are SEHNR and FQNEAQ (reference sequence). The CDR3 totals 16 residues. After removal of 4 bases from V and 2 bases from J, the junction contained 4 bases not matched to a gene. CDR3 nucleotides: TGTGCCAGCAGCTCTGGGACTAGCGGCACCTACAATGAGCAGTTCTTC. As protein: CASSSGTSGTYNEQFF.

The chain employs TRBV6-6 and TRBJ1-1; D remains ambiguous. V lost 0 bases to trimming and J lost 0 bases, with 11 bases between them. The CDR3 consists of 16 residues. Germline values: CDR1 MNHNY, CDR2 SVGAGI (reference sequence). CDR3 in amino acids: CASSYSIQTMNTEAFF. The DNA of the CDR3 is TGTGCCAGCAGTTACTCGATTCAGACTATGAACACTGAAGCTTTCTTT.

This chain uses TRBV6-1 with TRBJ2-5; unclear D gene. This CDR3 has 14 residues. Germline V gene sequence: CDR1 MNHNS, CDR2 SASEGT. The ends were cut back, 9 bases at V and 6 bases at J, with 20 bases in the middle. CDR3 nucleotides: TGTGCCAGTCGGCTCCCTGGGCTTGGGCAGACCCAGTACTTC. Translation gives CASRLPGLGQTQYF.

This rearrangement joins TRBV5-1 to TRBJ1-2; TRBD1 matches 7 bases. Trimming took 4 bases from V and 4 from J; bases not matched to a gene: 13. This CDR3 has 16 residues. CDR1 is SGHRS, CDR2 YFSETQ, per germline. CDR3 loop: CASSLGTADAGYGYTF. The CDR3 DNA sequence: TGCGCCAGCAGCCTCGGGACAGCGGATGCTGGCTATGGCTACACCTTC.

The V and J genes are TRBV14 and TRBJ1-2; 8 bases map to TRBD1. Germline values: CDR1 SGHDN, CDR2 FVKESK. This CDR3 contains 13 residues. Germline trimming cut 7 bases from V and 8 bases from J; bases unmatched to any gene: 9. CDR3 sequence (DNA): TGTGCCAGCACCCCGACAGGGGCTAACGGCTACACCTTC. Translating it yields CASTPTGANGYTF.

The V gene is TRBV7-9, the J gene TRBJ2-1; a possible D gene is TRBD2 (6 bases). V was clipped by 1 base and J by 8 bases, with 21 bases between them. From germline, CDR1 is SEHNR and CDR2 FQNEAQ (reference sequence). The CDR3 extends over 17 amino acids. The chain's CDR3 is CASSLGIGRDPFYEQFF. CDR3 DNA: TGTGCCAGCAGCTTAGGGATTGGGCGGGATCCTTTCTATGAGCAGTTCTTC.

The CDR3 loop is CASKKGRGITEAFF. The DNA of the CDR3 is TGTGCCAGCAAGAAGGGGCGGGGTATCACTGAAGCTTTCTTT. V usage is TRBV14 and J usage is TRBJ1-1; the D gene is possibly TRBD1 (5 bases). Germline CDR1 reads SGHDN; CDR2 reads FVKESK. The CDR3 covers 14 residues. The ends were cut back, 7 bases at V and 4 bases at J, with 16 bases in the middle.

The chain is built from TRBV6-1 and TRBJ2-7; 12 positions agree with TRBD2. This CDR3 spans 15 amino acids. Looked up from germline, CDR1 is MNHNS and CDR2 is SASEGT. The ends lost 6 bases at V and 1 base at J; junction bases unmatched: 4. CDR3 DNA sequence: TGTGCCAGCAGAAGACTAGCGGGAGAGTCCTACGAGCAGTACTTC. It is translated as CASRRLAGESYEQYF.

Turning to this clone: At one of its ends the junction is not consistent with the germline gene, which may arise from a read error. This chain links TRBV27 with TRBJ2-1; unclear D gene. CDR3 length: 14 residues. Looked up from germline, CDR1 is MNHEY and CDR2 is SMNVEV (reference sequence). The CDR3 sequence: CASRFPGTYNEQFF. The CDR3 region has the DNA TGTGCCAGCCGTTTTCCGGGTACCTACAATGAGCAGTTCTTC.

The chain's CDR3 is CASRRTVNTEAFF. The CDR3 DNA is TGCGCCAGCAGAAGGACAGTCAACACTGAAGCTTTCTTT. The chain employs TRBV4-1 and TRBJ1-1; TRBD1 is a possible D gene (6 bases). This CDR3 region has 13 residues. The V end was cut by 6 bases, the J end by 2 bases, with 10 bases between. Germline V gene data show CDR1 as MGHRA and CDR2 as YSYEKL.

The table lists this clone with a count of one. A read error may produce the germline difference seen at one junction end. The chain employs TRBV4-1 and TRBJ2-1, with 13 nucleotides matching TRBD2. Per germline, CDR1 MGHRA and CDR2 YSYEKL. The CDR3 has 17 residues. CDR3 protein: CASSPGLAGKTYNGQFF. The DNA of the CDR3 is TGCGCCAGCAGCCCGGGACTAGCGGGAAAGACCTACAATGGGCAGTTCTTC.